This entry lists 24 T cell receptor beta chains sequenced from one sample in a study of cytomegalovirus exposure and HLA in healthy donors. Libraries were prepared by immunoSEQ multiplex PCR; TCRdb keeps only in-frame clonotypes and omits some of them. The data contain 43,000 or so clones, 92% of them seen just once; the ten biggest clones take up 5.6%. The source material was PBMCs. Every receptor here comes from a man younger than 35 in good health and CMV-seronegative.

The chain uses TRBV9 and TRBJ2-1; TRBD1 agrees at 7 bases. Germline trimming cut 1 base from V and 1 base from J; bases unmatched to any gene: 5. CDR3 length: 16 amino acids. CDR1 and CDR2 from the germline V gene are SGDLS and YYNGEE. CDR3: CASSVKTQGSYNEQFF. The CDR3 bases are TGTGCCAGCAGCGTAAAGACACAGGGGTCCTACAATGAGCAGTTCTTC.

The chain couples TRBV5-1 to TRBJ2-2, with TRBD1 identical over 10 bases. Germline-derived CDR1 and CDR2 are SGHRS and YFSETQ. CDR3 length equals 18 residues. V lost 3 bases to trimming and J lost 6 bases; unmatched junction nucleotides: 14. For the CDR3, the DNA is TGCGCCAGCAGCTCCAAACTAAGACAGGGGGCCGTATCCGGGGAGCTGTTTTTT. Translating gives CASSSKLRQGAVSGELFF.

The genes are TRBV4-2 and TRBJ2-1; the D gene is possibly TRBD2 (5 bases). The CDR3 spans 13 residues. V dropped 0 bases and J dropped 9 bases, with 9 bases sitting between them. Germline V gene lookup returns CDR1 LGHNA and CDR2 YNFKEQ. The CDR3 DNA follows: TGTGCCAGCAGCCAAGACACGGGGATTGAGCAGTTCTTC. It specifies CASSQDTGIEQFF.

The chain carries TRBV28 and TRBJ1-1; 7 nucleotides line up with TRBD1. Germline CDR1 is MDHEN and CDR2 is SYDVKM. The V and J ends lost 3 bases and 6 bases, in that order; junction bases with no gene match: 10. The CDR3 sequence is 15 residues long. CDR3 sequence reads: CASSLGLGGASEAFF. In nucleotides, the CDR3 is TGTGCCAGCAGTTTGGGCCTAGGGGGCGCATCTGAAGCTTTCTTT.

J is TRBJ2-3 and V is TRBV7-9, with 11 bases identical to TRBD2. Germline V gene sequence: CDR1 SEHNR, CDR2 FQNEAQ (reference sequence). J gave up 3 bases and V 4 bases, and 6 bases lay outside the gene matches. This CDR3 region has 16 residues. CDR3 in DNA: TGTGCCAGCAGCTCTTTAGCGGGAGGGCCGACAGATACGCAGTATTTT. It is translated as CASSSLAGGPTDTQYF.

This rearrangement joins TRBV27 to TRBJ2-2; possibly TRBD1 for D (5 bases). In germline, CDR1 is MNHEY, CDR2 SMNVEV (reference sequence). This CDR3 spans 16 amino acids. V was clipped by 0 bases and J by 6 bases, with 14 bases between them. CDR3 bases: TGTGCCAGCAGTTTATCGGTGCAGGGTGGGGCCGGGGAGCTGTTTTTT. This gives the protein CASSLSVQGGAGELFF.

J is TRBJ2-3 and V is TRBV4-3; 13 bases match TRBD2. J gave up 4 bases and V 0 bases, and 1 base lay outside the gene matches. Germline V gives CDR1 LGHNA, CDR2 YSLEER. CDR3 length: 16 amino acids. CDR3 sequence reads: CASSQDGTSGADTQYF. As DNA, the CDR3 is TGCGCCAGCAGCCAAGATGGGACTAGCGGGGCAGATACGCAGTATTTT.

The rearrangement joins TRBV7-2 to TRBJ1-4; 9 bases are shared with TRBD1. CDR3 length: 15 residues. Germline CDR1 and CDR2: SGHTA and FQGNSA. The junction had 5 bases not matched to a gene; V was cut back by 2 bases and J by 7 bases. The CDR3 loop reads CASSLRGQGGEKLFF. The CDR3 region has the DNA TGTGCCAGCAGCTTAAGGGGACAGGGAGGTGAAAAACTGTTTTTT.

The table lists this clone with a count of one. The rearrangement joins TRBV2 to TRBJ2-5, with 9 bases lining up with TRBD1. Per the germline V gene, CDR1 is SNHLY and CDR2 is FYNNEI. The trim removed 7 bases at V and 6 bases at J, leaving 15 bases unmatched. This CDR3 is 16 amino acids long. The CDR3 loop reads CASTLLRQGGWKTQYF. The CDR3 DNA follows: TGTGCCAGCACGCTCTTAAGACAGGGGGGTTGGAAGACCCAGTACTTC.

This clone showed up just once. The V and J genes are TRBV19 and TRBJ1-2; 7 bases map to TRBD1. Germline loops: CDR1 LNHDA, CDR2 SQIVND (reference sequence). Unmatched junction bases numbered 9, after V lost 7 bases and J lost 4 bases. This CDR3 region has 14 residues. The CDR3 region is CASTEQGLGYGYTF. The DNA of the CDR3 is TGTGCCAGTACCGAACAGGGGTTGGGCTATGGCTACACCTTC.

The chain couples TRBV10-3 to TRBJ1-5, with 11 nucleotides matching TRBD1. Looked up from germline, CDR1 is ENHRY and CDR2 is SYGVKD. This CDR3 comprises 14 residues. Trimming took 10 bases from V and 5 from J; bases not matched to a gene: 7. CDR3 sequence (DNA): TGTGCCACCAGAGGACAGGGGGCCTATCAGCCCCAGCATTTT. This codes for CATRGQGAYQPQHF.

CDR3 region: CASSDTGRDYEQYF. The CDR3 nucleotides are TGTGCCAGCAGCGATACAGGGAGGGACTACGAGCAGTACTTC. The chain recombines TRBV27 with TRBJ2-7, with D perhaps TRBD2 (7 bases). The CDR3 runs 14 residues. Trimming removed 6 bases from V and 3 bases from J, with 15 bases in between. Germline values: CDR1 MNHEY, CDR2 SMNVEV (reference sequence).

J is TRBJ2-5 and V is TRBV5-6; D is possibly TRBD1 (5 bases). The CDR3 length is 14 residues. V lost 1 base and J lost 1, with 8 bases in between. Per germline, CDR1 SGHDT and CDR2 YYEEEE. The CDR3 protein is CASSLQGIQETQYF. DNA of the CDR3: TGTGCCAGCAGCTTGCAGGGCATCCAAGAGACCCAGTACTTC.

CDR3 protein: CASSVAPDSANYGYTF. The CDR3 bases are TGTGCCAGCAGCGTAGCCCCTGACAGTGCTAACTATGGCTACACCTTC. The chain recombines TRBV9 with TRBJ1-2, with D maybe TRBD1 (5 bases). V lost 0 bases and J 0 bases, leaving 12 bases between the germline ends. CDR1 is SGDLS, CDR2 YYNGEE, per germline. The CDR3 extends over 16 amino acids.

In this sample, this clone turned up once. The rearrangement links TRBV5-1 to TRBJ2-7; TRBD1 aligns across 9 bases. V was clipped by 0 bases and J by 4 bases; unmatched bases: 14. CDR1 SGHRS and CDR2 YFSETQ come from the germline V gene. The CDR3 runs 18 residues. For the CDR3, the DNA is TGCGCCAGCAGCTTGGGTCGAGTCGGACAGGGGCCTCATTACGAGCAGTACTTC. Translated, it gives CASSLGRVGQGPHYEQYF.

The CDR3 loop reads CASSLLGTANTGELFF. As DNA, the CDR3 is TGTGCCAGCAGTTTGCTTGGGACAGCGAACACCGGGGAGCTGTTTTTT. The chain is built from TRBV28 and TRBJ2-2; 7 bases fit TRBD1. CDR3 length: 16 residues. Germline V CDR1 and CDR2: MDHEN, SYDVKM. J gave up 0 bases and V 3 bases, and 4 bases lay outside the gene matches.

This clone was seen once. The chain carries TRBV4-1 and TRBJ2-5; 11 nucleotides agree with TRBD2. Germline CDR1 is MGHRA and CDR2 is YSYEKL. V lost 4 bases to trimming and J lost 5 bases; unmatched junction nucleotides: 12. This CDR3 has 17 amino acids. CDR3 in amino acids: CASSPYGSGGAHETQYF. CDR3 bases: TGCGCCAGCAGCCCTTATGGTAGCGGGGGGGCCCATGAGACCCAGTACTTC.

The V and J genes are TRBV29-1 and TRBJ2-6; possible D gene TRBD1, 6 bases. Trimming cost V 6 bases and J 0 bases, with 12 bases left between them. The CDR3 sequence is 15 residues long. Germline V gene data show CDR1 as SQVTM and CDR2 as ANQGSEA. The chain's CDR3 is CSVRPGDSGANVLTF. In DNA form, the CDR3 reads TGCAGCGTGAGGCCAGGGGACTCTGGGGCCAACGTCCTGACTTTC.

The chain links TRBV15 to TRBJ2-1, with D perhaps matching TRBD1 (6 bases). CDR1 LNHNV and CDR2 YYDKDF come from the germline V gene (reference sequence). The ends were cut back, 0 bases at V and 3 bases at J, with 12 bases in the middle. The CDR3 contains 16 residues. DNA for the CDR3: TGTGCCACCAGCAGAGATCTGCCAGGGGACTACAATGAGCAGTTCTTC. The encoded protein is CATSRDLPGDYNEQFF.

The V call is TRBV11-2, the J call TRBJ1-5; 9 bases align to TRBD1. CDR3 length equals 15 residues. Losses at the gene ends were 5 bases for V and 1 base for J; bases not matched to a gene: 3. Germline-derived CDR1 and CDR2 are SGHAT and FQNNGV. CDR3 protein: CASSQGTGSNQPQHF. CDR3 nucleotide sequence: TGTGCCAGCAGCCAAGGGACAGGGAGCAATCAGCCCCAGCATTTT.

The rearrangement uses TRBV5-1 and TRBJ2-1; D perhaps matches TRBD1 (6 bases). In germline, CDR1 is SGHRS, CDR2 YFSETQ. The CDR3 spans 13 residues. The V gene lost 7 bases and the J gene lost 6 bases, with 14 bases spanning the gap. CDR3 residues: CASSKGGSNEQFF. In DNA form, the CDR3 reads TGCGCCAGCTCAAAAGGGGGAAGCAATGAGCAGTTCTTC.

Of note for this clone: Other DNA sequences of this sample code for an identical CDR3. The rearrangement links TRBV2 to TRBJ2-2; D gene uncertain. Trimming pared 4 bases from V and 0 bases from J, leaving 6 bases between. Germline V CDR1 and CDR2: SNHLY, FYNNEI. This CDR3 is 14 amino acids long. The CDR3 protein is CASSGATNTGELFF. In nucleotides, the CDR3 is TGTGCCAGCAGTGGGGCGACGAACACCGGGGAGCTGTTTTTT.

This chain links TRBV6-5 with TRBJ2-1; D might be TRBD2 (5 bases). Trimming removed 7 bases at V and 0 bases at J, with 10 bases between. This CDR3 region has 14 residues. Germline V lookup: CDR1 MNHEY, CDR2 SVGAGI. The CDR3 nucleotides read TGTGCCAGCACCGGACTGAGCTCCTACAATGAGCAGTTCTTC. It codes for CASTGLSSYNEQFF.

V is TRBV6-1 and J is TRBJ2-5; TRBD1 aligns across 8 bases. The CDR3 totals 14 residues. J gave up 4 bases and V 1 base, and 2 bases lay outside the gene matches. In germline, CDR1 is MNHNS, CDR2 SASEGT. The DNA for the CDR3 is TGTGCCAGCAGTGAAGGGACAGGGAGAGAGACCCAGTACTTC. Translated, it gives CASSEGTGRETQYF.